This passage covers 5 T cell receptor beta chains from one sample sequenced in a study of regulatory T cells in long-lasting Graves disease. With iRepertoire HTBI primers and Arm-PCR of CDR3 regions, TCR beta libraries were built. MiXCR, run by TCRdb on the multiplex PCR reads, gives a single entry per CDR3 protein. The sample holds hundreds of thousands of distinct CDR3 sequences; around 15% are singletons and the top ten take roughly 27%. Time point denoted: newly diagnosed GD, antithyroid drugs for less than 3 months. Scientists built the TCR library using RNA that was extracted from PBMCs. These data were also filed under a second study, of T cells in Graves' hyperthyroidism and ophthalmopathy.

This sample comprised peripheral blood mononuclear cells (PBMCs), obtained at new diagnosis, from a patient treated with antithyroid drugs. The receptor set was obtained from a man aged 35-49 years with Graves disease.

This clonotype was recorded at least ten times. The chain carries TRBV12-3 or TRBV12-4 and TRBJ1-5; no clear D. The V gene lost 5 bases and the J gene lost 4 bases, with 12 bases spanning the gap. The CDR3 runs 14 residues. The DNA of the CDR3 is TGTGCCAGCAGTCTCTGGACGGGGAATCAGCCCCAGCATTTT. Translated: CASSLWTGNQPQHF.

The table lists this clonotype with many counts. The rearrangement links TRBV2 to TRBJ1-1, with TRBD1 matching over 8 bases. CDR1 is SNHLY and CDR2 is FYNNEI in the germline V gene. CDR3 length equals 14 residues. The ends lost 6 bases at V and 4 bases at J; junction bases unmatched: 7. The CDR3 DNA sequence: TGTGCCAGCAGCAGAGGACAGGGCGGCACTGAAGCTTTCTTT. Amino acids: CASSRGQGGTEAFF.

The chain has TRBV12-3 or TRBV12-4 and TRBJ2-2; D remains ambiguous. The V gene lost 6 bases and the J gene lost 4 bases, with 15 bases spanning the gap. CDR3 length: 15 amino acids. The CDR3 coding sequence is TGTGCCAGCAGCTCGGTCATTGGGCGCACCGGGGAGCTGTTTTTT. Encoded protein: CASSSVIGRTGELFF.

Notes on this clonotype: A much larger clone sits a single nucleotide away, making a read error possible. The CDR3 loop reads CASGTTGRSSYEQFF. The CDR3 DNA is TGTGCCAGCGGAACGACAGGCCGAAGCTCCTACGAGCAGTTCTTC. The chain combines TRBV6-1 with TRBJ2-1, with a possible D match to TRBD1 (6 bases). Trimming took 8 bases from V and 10 from J, leaving 24 bases between them. CDR1 is MNHNS and CDR2 is SASEGT in the germline V gene. There are 15 residues in the CDR3.

This clonotype appeared many times. The chain recombines TRBV5-1 with TRBJ1-4, with 9 bases fitting TRBD1. The CDR3 totals 15 residues. The germline V gene has CDR1 SGHRS and CDR2 YFSETQ. V gave up 7 bases and J gave up 6 bases; unmatched junction bases: 10. CDR3 protein: CASSRTGEGHEKLFF. The CDR3 DNA follows: TGCGCCAGCTCCCGGACAGGGGAAGGACATGAAAAACTGTTTTTT.